The rows below give T cell receptor beta chains drawn from one sample of a study of CD8+ T cells in alopecia areata. Sequencing used immunoSEQ multiplex PCR; TCRdb keeps in-frame clones, though not all of them. This table holds 90,000 to 130,000 clones, 50% to 70% found once. Material for sequencing was NKG2D-low CD8+ T cells sorted from blood. The receptors derive from a human donor with alopecia areata. Each CDR3 is given with its conserved first and last residue. The order of the fields is clone size, V gene, D gene, J gene, CDR3 DNA, CDR3 protein. A D gene is named only where the DNA matches it firmly. Part of the rows lack a size; the others show once, few, many or a class for expanded clones.

.	TRBV5-6	.	TRBJ1-4	TGTGCCAGCAGCCCCTCACCTTTACAGGGATGGAGTGAAAAACTGTTTTTT	CASSPSPLQGWSEKLFF
few	TRBV6-5	.	TRBJ2-1	TGTGCCAGCAGTTACGAGGTTGACAATGAGCAGTTCTTC	CASSYEVDNEQFF
.	TRBV13	.	TRBJ2-6	TGTGCCAGCAGGGAAGGATTGGGGGCCAACGTCCTGACTTTC	CASREGLGANVLTF
.	TRBV28	.	TRBJ2-3	TGTGCCAGCAGTTATGAAGGACGCACAGATACGCAGTATTTT	CASSYEGRTDTQYF
few	TRBV29-1	.	TRBJ2-7	TGCAGCGTTACCGACAGGAGCTCCTACGAGCAGTACTTC	CSVTDRSSYEQYF
.	TRBV7-6	TRBD2	TRBJ2-7	TGTGCCAGCAGCGAAGCGGGAGTTCCCCACGAGCAGTACTTC	CASSEAGVPHEQYF
.	TRBV28	TRBD1	TRBJ1-2	TGTGCCAGCAGTTTATTACAGGGGAAGGGTGGCTACACCTTC	CASSLLQGKGGYTF
.	TRBV5-1	.	TRBJ2-1	TGCGCCAGCAGCTTGGAAGGCGTCTCCTACAATGAGCAGTTCTTC	CASSLEGVSYNEQFF
.	TRBV28	TRBD1	TRBJ2-5	TGTGCCAGCAGTTCGACAGGGCCTAGTATCGAAGAGACCCAGTACTTC	CASSSTGPSIEETQYF
once	TRBV29-1	.	TRBJ1-1	TGCAGCGTAACTGAGGGCACTGAAGCTTTCTTT	CSVTEGTEAFF
few	TRBV18	TRBD2	TRBJ2-3	TGTGCCAGCTCAAAGACTAGCGATAACACAGATACGCAGTATTTT	CASSKTSDNTDTQYF
few	TRBV7-9	.	TRBJ2-5	TGTGCCAGCAGCCTGGTCATCCAAGGGGAGACCCAGTACTTC	CASSLVIQGETQYF
.	TRBV4-1	TRBD2	TRBJ2-7	TGCGCCAGCATCCCTGATGCGGGAGGTACTGGGGAGCAGTACTTC	CASIPDAGGTGEQYF
.	TRBV5-1	.	TRBJ2-3	TGCGCCAGCAGCCGTCCCTCTATGGCAGAGACTAGCACAGATACGCAGTATTTT	CASSRPSMAETSTDTQYF
.	TRBV15	.	TRBJ1-1	TGTGCCACCAGCAGAGCCTCAGGGAACACTGAAGCTTTCTTT	CATSRASGNTEAFF
.	TRBV19	.	TRBJ1-2	TGTGCCAGTAGTGACTATGGCTACACCTTC	CASSDYGYTF
few	TRBV7-7	.	TRBJ2-3	TGTGCTAGCAGCTTGTCGTCCGCAGATACGCAGTATTTT	CASSLSSADTQYF
.	TRBV4-1	TRBD2	TRBJ2-3	TGCGCCAGCAGCCCGCAGCGGGGTAGGGGCACAGATACGCAGTATTTT	CASSPQRGRGTDTQYF
few	TRBV7-2	TRBD2	TRBJ2-7	TGTGCCAGCAGTTCAAGCGGGAGACGATACGAGCAGTACTTC	CASSSSGRRYEQYF
.	TRBV5-6	.	TRBJ1-4	TGTGCCAGCAGCGGAACTACAGGTAGCGGTGATGAAAAACTGTTTTTT	CASSGTTGSGDEKLFF
few	TRBV6-5	.	TRBJ2-1	TGTGCCAGCAGTCAAAACAGATACAATGAGCAGTTCTTC	CASSQNRYNEQFF
few	TRBV5-1	TRBD2	TRBJ2-1	TGCGCCAGCAGCTTTAGGACTAGCGACAATGAGCAGTTCTTC	CASSFRTSDNEQFF
.	TRBV30	.	TRBJ2-1	TGTGCCTGGAGTGCTAGCGTCATCTACAATGAGCAGTTCTTC	CAWSASVIYNEQFF
.	TRBV4-1	TRBD1	TRBJ2-7	TGCGCCAGCAGCCAAGTACATACACGAACAGGGGGCTACGAGCAGTACTTC	CASSQVHTRTGGYEQYF
.	TRBV28	TRBD1	TRBJ2-7	TGTGCCAGCACAGCCGGGACAGGGAGGTACGAGCAGTACTTC	CASTAGTGRYEQYF
.	TRBV27	.	TRBJ1-2	TGTGCCAGCAGTTTCGCGTCATTGGCTAACTATGGCTACACCTTC	CASSFASLANYGYTF
.	TRBV9	TRBD1	TRBJ2-7	TGTGCCAGCAGCACCGGGACAGGCGGCTACGAGCAGTACTTC	CASSTGTGGYEQYF
.	TRBV9	TRBD2	TRBJ2-2	TGTGCCAGCAGCGCCAGAACAGGATCTAGCGGGAGCTCCACCGGGGAGCTGTTTTTT	CASSARTGSSGSSTGELFF
.	TRBV7-6	TRBD1	TRBJ2-3	TGTGCCAGCAGCCCCCGGACAGGGAGCACAGATACGCAGTATTTT	CASSPRTGSTDTQYF
.	TRBV14	TRBD2	TRBJ2-1	TGTGCCAGCAGTCATCCGGGACTAGCGGGAGGGGGAAATGAGCAGTTCTTC	CASSHPGLAGGGNEQFF
few	TRBV29-1	TRBD2	TRBJ2-1	TGCAGCGTTGACGGTGGGAATAGCGGGTACAATGAGCAGTTCTTC	CSVDGGNSGYNEQFF
.	TRBV9	.	TRBJ2-3	TGTGCCAGCAGCGTAGCTCGGGACACGGAGACAGATACGCAGTATTTT	CASSVARDTETDTQYF
.	TRBV28	.	TRBJ1-2	TGTGCCAGCAGTTTCCCGGACAGCATTGCCCTCTCTGCATATGGCTACACCTTC	CASSFPDSIALSAYGYTF
.	TRBV7-9	TRBD2	TRBJ2-7	TGTGCCAGCAGCAGTACGGGGGGGCAGTACTTC	CASSSTGGQYF
.	TRBV2	.	TRBJ2-4	TGTGCCAGCAGTGATACCCGGGACGCTGACATTCAGTACTTC	CASSDTRDADIQYF
.	TRBV30	.	TRBJ2-1	TGTGCCTGGAGTGTGTCGGGCAATGAGCAGTTCTTC	CAWSVSGNEQFF
.	TRBV5-1	.	TRBJ2-7	TGCGCCAGCAGCGCGGCTGGGAGCTCCTACGAGCAGTACTTC	CASSAAGSSYEQYF
.	TRBV7-3	TRBD2	TRBJ2-5	TGTGCCAGCAGCCGAGGGGCTAGCGGGAAGGAGACCCAGTACTTC	CASSRGASGKETQYF
few	TRBV7-9	.	TRBJ2-2	TGTGCCAGCAGCTTCAGACAGGGACTCGGGGAGCTGTTTTTT	CASSFRQGLGELFF
.	TRBV4-1	TRBD1	TRBJ2-7	TGCGCCAGCAGCCAAGTACAGGGGAGCTCCTACGAGCAGTACTTC	CASSQVQGSSYEQYF
once	TRBV29-1	.	TRBJ2-1	TGCAGCGTTGACAGGAACGATGAGCAGTTCTTC	CSVDRNDEQFF
.	TRBV7-9	.	TRBJ1-1	TGTGCCAGCAGCTTAGTAATGACTGAAGCTTTCTTT	CASSLVMTEAFF
.	TRBV9	TRBD2	TRBJ2-3	TGTGCCAGCAGCGGTAGCGGGAGTGTCACAGATACGCAGTATTTT	CASSGSGSVTDTQYF
.	TRBV7-9	.	TRBJ2-1	TGTGCCAGCGGGGGTGAGCAGTTCTTC	CASGGEQFF
once	TRBV27	.	TRBJ2-7	TGTGCCAGCAGTTTGGGGACATACTACGAGCAGTACTTC	CASSLGTYYEQYF
.	TRBV5-6	.	TRBJ2-7	TGTGCCAGCAGCTTGACAGGCACCTACGAGCAGTACTTC	CASSLTGTYEQYF
.	TRBV4-3	.	TRBJ2-1	TGCGCCAGCAGCCCCGGCAATGAGCAGTTCTTC	CASSPGNEQFF
.	TRBV28	.	TRBJ2-7	TGTGCCAGCAGTTTCGCTCGTTACGGTTCGGGAGAGCAGTACTTC	CASSFARYGSGEQYF
.	TRBV28	.	TRBJ2-7	TGTGCCAGCAGTGGGTTCCGGGAGAGCTCCTACGAGCAGTACTTC	CASSGFRESSYEQYF
.	TRBV7-9	TRBD2	TRBJ2-7	TGTGCCAGCAGCTTAAGCGGGAGTTCCTACGAGCAGTACTTC	CASSLSGSSYEQYF
.	TRBV28	.	TRBJ2-6	TGTGCCAGCAGGTTCGTTAAGGCTGGGGCCAACGTCCTGACTTTC	CASRFVKAGANVLTF
few	TRBV6-5	.	TRBJ2-1	TGTGCCAGCGGACTCCACAATGAGCAGTTCTTC	CASGLHNEQFF
.	TRBV4-1	.	TRBJ2-1	TGCGCCAGCAGCCCTGAGTACTCATCCTACAATGAGCAGTTCTTC	CASSPEYSSYNEQFF
.	TRBV27	TRBD1	TRBJ2-7	TGTGCCAGCAGTTTCGAGCCCGGACAGGGTACCTCCCGTGAGTACTTC	CASSFEPGQGTSREYF